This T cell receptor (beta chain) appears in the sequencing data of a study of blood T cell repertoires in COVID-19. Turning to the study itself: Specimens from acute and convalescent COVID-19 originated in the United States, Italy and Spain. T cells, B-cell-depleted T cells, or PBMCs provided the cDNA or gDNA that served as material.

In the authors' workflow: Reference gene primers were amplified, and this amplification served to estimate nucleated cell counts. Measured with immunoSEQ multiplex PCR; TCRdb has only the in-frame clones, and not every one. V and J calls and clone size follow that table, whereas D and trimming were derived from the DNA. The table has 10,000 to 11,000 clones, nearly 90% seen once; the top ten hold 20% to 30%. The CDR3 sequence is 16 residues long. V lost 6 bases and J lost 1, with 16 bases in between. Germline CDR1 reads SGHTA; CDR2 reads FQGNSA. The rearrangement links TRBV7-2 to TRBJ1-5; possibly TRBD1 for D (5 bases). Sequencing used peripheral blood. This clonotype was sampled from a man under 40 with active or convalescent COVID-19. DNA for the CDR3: TGTGCCAGCAGGACATCTCGGGGGGGGAGCAATCAGCCCCAGCATTTT. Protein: CASRTSRGGSNQPQHF.